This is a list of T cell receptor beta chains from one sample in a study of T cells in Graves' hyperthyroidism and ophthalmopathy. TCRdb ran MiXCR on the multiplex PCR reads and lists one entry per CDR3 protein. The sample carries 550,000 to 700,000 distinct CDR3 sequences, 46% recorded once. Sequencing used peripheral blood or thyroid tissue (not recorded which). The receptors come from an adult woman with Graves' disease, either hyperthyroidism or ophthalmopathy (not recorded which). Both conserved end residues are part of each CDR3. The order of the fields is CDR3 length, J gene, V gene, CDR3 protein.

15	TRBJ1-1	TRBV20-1	CSASSGAGLGTEAFF
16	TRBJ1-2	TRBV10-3	CAISVGLGQENYGYTF
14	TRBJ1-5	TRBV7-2	CASSRGDVNQPQHF
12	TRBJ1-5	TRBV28	CASSASGEPQHF
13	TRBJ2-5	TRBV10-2	CASRRQGAETQYF
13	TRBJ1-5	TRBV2	CASLGQVNQPQHF
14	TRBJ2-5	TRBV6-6	CASRRTGTPETQYF
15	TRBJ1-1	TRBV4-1	CASSHRQGSNTEAFF
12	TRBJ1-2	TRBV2	CASRTGGNGYTF
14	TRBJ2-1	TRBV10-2	CASSGGLGYNEQFF
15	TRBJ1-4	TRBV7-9	CASSLRGATNEKLFF
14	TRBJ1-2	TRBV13	CASRKQALFNDYTF
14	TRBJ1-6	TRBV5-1	CASSFGAGDSPLHF
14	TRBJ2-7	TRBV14	CASSQVNRPYEQYF
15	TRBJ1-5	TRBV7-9	CASSLTGQGHQPQHF
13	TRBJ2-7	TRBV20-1	CSARDGIKNEQYF
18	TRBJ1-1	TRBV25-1	CASSPTGVDFIMNTEAFF
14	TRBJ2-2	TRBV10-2	CAIRLAGETGELFF
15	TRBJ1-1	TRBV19	CASTASTRPNTEAFF